This T cell receptor beta chain was identified in a study of monozygotic twins with cystic fibrosis. The assay was immunoSEQ multiplex PCR, and TCRdb's table has in-frame clones only and misses some. The data hold around 30,000 clones, with around four fifths observed a single time. What was sequenced was blood. The TCR originated in a girl aged 2 to 10 with cystic fibrosis.

CDR3 protein: CASSPGQGFNTGELFF. Written as DNA, the CDR3 is TGCGCCAGCAGCCCTGGACAGGGCTTTAACACCGGGGAGCTGTTTTTT. The rearrangement joins TRBV5-1 to TRBJ2-2; 8 bases are shared with TRBD1. The J segment lost 2 bases and the V segment lost 4 bases, leaving 7 bases of the junction unmatched. There are 16 residues in the CDR3. Germline lookup yields CDR1 SGHRS and CDR2 YFSETQ.